Reported below is one T cell receptor (beta chain). The sample originates from a study of blood T cell repertoires in COVID-19. Assay: immunoSEQ multiplex PCR; the TCRdb copy retains only in-frame clones and omits some. The sample has about 270,000 clones; more than 85% are singletons. V lost 4 bases, J lost 6 bases, and 6 bases stayed unmatched. The germline gives CDR1 WSHSY, CDR2 SAAADI. The CDR3 totals 15 residues. The V call is TRBV10-2, the J call TRBJ2-7, with 13 bases identical to TRBD2. The source is a middle-aged man who had been exposed to COVID-19. Sequencing was carried out using PBMCs or T cells enriched from blood (not recorded which). The DNA for the CDR3 is TGCGCCAGCAGTGCAACTAGCGGGAGGGCCTTCGAGCAGTACTTC. It is translated as CASSATSGRAFEQYF.